A selection of T cell receptor beta chains follows, all from one sample in a study of spatial heterogeneity in lung cancer. In TCRdb, the 5' RACE reads were re-called with MiXCR into one record per CDR3 protein. Of fewer than 20,000 distinct CDR3 sequences in the sample, under 20% are singletons; the top ten hold over 13%. The sequencing used PBMCs, collected at surgery. Source of these receptors: a male donor with early-stage non-small cell lung cancer. The CDR3 runs from the conserved cysteine through the conserved F or W. A D gene is named only where the DNA matches it firmly. Expanded clones are given a class, and other clones once, few, many or no size at all.

>many|TRBD1|TRBJ2-7|TRBV12-3/TRBV12-4
TGTGCCAGCAGCCGAGGGGGCCAAAGCTCCTACGAGCAGTACTTC
CASSRGGQSSYEQYF
>many|TRBD2|TRBJ2-3|TRBV7-9
TGTGCCAGCAGCATATTATGGACTAGCGAGAACACAGATACGCAGTATTTT
CASSILWTSENTDTQYF
>many|TRBD1|TRBJ2-1|TRBV7-9
TGTGCCAGCAGCTCCCCGGACAGGGGGATAGGGAATGAGCAGTTCTTC
CASSSPDRGIGNEQFF
>NA|TRBD2|TRBJ2-1|TRBV12-3/TRBV12-4
TGTGCCAGCAGTCCTGGACTAGCGGGGGGGGATGAGCAGTTCTTC
CASSPGLAGGDEQFF
>many|NA|TRBJ2-2|TRBV7-8
TGTGCCAGCAGCTTATTTCGGGTTCCCACCGGGGAGCTGTTTTTT
CASSLFRVPTGELFF
>many|TRBD1|TRBJ2-1|TRBV29-1
TGCAGCGTGCTGACAGGGGGCAATGAGCAGTTCTTC
CSVLTGGNEQFF
>many|NA|TRBJ2-1|TRBV5-1
TGCGCCAGCAGCTTGGGACAAATCAATGAGCAGTTCTTC
CASSLGQINEQFF
>few|NA|TRBJ2-2|TRBV19
TGTGCCAGTAGATGGACCGGGGGCACCGGGGAGCTGTTTTTT
CASRWTGGTGELFF
>many|NA|TRBJ1-2|TRBV27
TGTGCCAGCAGTTACCAGATGGGCTATGGCTACACCTTC
CASSYQMGYGYTF
>NA|TRBD2|TRBJ2-7|TRBV5-1
TGCGCCAGCAGCATTGGGGGACTACCATCCTACGAGCAGTACTTC
CASSIGGLPSYEQYF
>few|NA|TRBJ1-1|TRBV11-2
TGTGCCAGCAGCTCCGTCTGGGGGAACACTGAAGCTTTCTTT
CASSSVWGNTEAFF
>many|NA|TRBJ2-7|TRBV21-1
TGTGCCAGCAGCCAAGGACTAGCGGGGACCTACGAGCAGTACTTC
CASSQGLAGTYEQYF
>NA|NA|TRBJ1-1|TRBV4-1
TGCGCCAGCAGCCAAGAGGTCAAAGGAGAAGCTTTCTTT
CASSQEVKGEAFF
>medium-sized|NA|TRBJ2-7|TRBV11-3
TGTGCCAGCAGCCTCCGTCCGGGCTCCGAGCAGTACTTC
CASSLRPGSEQYF
>few|TRBD1|TRBJ2-5|TRBV12-3/TRBV12-4
TGTGCCAGCAGTGGGGACAGGTCGTACCAAGAGACCCAGTACTTC
CASSGDRSYQETQYF
>many|TRBD1|TRBJ1-2|TRBV12-3/TRBV12-4
TGTGCCAGCAGTTTACAAACCTGGGACAGAAACACCCCGGGGATAGGGGGCTACACCTTC
CASSLQTWDRNTPGIGGYTF
>many|TRBD2|TRBJ2-3|TRBV4-2
TGTGCCAGCAGCCAAGATAGCGGGGGACGCACAGATACGCAGTATTTT
CASSQDSGGRTDTQYF
>few|NA|TRBJ2-7|TRBV7-3
TGTGCCAGCAGCCCAGACCAGGGACGCGAGCAGTACTTC
CASSPDQGREQYF
>NA|NA|TRBJ2-1|TRBV18
TGTGCCAGCTCCCCCTACAATGAGCAGTTCTTC
CASSPYNEQFF
>NA|NA|TRBJ1-6|TRBV7-6
TGTGCCAGCAGCTTAGAAGAAGGGGATGGTTCACCCCTCCACTTT
CASSLEEGDGSPLHF
>many|NA|TRBJ2-1|TRBV7-6
TGTGCCAGCAGCTTAGTAAACTGGGGGAATGAGCAGTTCTTC
CASSLVNWGNEQFF
>many|NA|TRBJ2-5|TRBV5-1
TGCGCCAGCAGCTTGGTGGGGCAGATCCAAGAGACCCAGTACTTC
CASSLVGQIQETQYF
>NA|TRBD2|TRBJ2-1|TRBV6-1
TGTGCCAGCAGTGAACTAGCGGGGGGAAACAATGAGCAGTTCTTC
CASSELAGGNNEQFF
>few|NA|TRBJ2-1|TRBV7-9
TGTGCCAGCAGCCCGGGACAAACCTACAATGAGCAGTTCTTC
CASSPGQTYNEQFF
>NA|NA|TRBJ2-1|TRBV27
TGTGCCAGCAGTTTACAGGGACTTGGGTCGTATGAGCAGTTCTTC
CASSLQGLGSYEQFF
>NA|TRBD1|TRBJ2-5|TRBV5-4
TGTGCCAGCAGCTTGGGGACAGGGGGCGCTTTGACCCAGTACTTC
CASSLGTGGALTQYF
>few|TRBD1|TRBJ2-7|TRBV18
TGTGCCAGCTCACCGACGGACAGGAACTACGAGCAGTACTTC
CASSPTDRNYEQYF
>few|TRBD1|TRBJ2-7|TRBV5-6
TGTGCCAGCAGCTACGGGACAGTTTCCTACGAGCAGTACTTC
CASSYGTVSYEQYF
>many|TRBD2|TRBJ2-7|TRBV29-1
TGCAGCGTTTCTAGCGGGGTTAACTACGAGCAGTACTTC
CSVSSGVNYEQYF
>NA|TRBD1|TRBJ1-1|TRBV29-1
TGCAGCGTCAAGACAGGGATGAACACTGAAGCTTTCTTT
CSVKTGMNTEAFF
>many|NA|TRBJ1-2|TRBV3-1
TGTGCCAGCAGCCAAGATTTTCCAGGGAACTATGGCTACACCTTC
CASSQDFPGNYGYTF
>NA|TRBD1|TRBJ1-2|TRBV5-1
TGCGCCAGCAGCTTGGAGGCAGGGGGCAGGTATGGCTACACCTTC
CASSLEAGGRYGYTF
>NA|TRBD1|TRBJ1-4|TRBV6-5
TGTGCCAGCAGTTTTGCATCTCCGGGACAGGAAAAACTGTTTTTT
CASSFASPGQEKLFF
>many|TRBD1|TRBJ2-6|TRBV19
TGTGCCAGTAGCCCGGGACAGGGGAATGGGGCCAACGTCCTGACTTTC
CASSPGQGNGANVLTF
>NA|NA|TRBJ1-4|TRBV5-4
TGTGCCAGCAGCTTGGACATGGGGGGTGGCGAAAAACTGTTTTTT
CASSLDMGGGEKLFF
>few|NA|TRBJ2-3|TRBV5-8
TGTGCCAGCAGCTTGTATAGGGGTGGCACAGATACGCAGTATTTT
CASSLYRGGTDTQYF
>NA|TRBD2|TRBJ2-1|TRBV7-7
TGTGCTAGCAGCTCGTATAGCGGGGGGGACAATGAGCAGTTCTTC
CASSSYSGGDNEQFF
>many|NA|TRBJ1-5|TRBV12-3/TRBV12-4
TGTGCCAGCACCCAACTATATAGCAATCAGCCCCAGCATTTT
CASTQLYSNQPQHF
>many|NA|TRBJ2-7|TRBV30
TGTGCCTGGAGCCCACTCTCCTACGAGCAGTACTTC
CAWSPLSYEQYF
>many|TRBD1|TRBJ1-1|TRBV9
TGTGCCAGCAGCGTAGAGGGACAGGGTATGACTGAAGCTTTCTTT
CASSVEGQGMTEAFF
>NA|NA|TRBJ2-2|TRBV7-9
TGTGCCAGCAGCTCTAAGACGGGATACACCGGGGAGCTGTTTTTT
CASSSKTGYTGELFF
>many|NA|TRBJ2-1|TRBV6-1
TGTGCCAGCAGTGACTTTTTGGCTATCGACAATGAGCAGTTCTTC
CASSDFLAIDNEQFF
>medium-sized|NA|TRBJ2-3|TRBV7-2
TGTGCCAGCAGCTTAGGGCACCAGAGCACAGATACGCAGTATTTT
CASSLGHQSTDTQYF
>NA|NA|TRBJ2-3|TRBV1
TGCACCAGCAGACCCGGACAGGTATACAGTACGCAGTATTTT
CTSRPGQVYSTQYF
>medium-sized|NA|TRBJ1-1|TRBV12-3/TRBV12-4
TGTGCCAGCAGTTTAGAGAATCAGGGAGGAACTGAAGCTTTCTTT
CASSLENQGGTEAFF
>many|TRBD2|TRBJ2-2|TRBV3-1
TGTGCCAGCAGCCTTGGCGTGCGGGGGGAAACCGGGGAGCTGTTTTTT
CASSLGVRGETGELFF
>few|NA|TRBJ2-7|TRBV5-4
TGTGCCAGCAGCTTGGAGCCGGCTTTAGTGTCCTACGAGCAGTACTTC
CASSLEPALVSYEQYF
>NA|NA|TRBJ1-5|TRBV3-1
TGTGCCAGCAGCCAAACTTCGGGGTATAACAATCAGCCCCAGCATTTT
CASSQTSGYNNQPQHF
>many|TRBD1|TRBJ1-2|TRBV28
TGTGCCAGCACTTCGGGACAGAACTATGGCTACACCTTC
CASTSGQNYGYTF
>few|NA|TRBJ2-7|TRBV9
TGTGCCAGCAGCGGCTACGAACAGTACTTC
CASSGYEQYF
>many|NA|TRBJ2-7|TRBV7-9
TGTGCCAGCAGCCCGCCCTCACAGGACCGATTCGTGGGCGAGCAGTACTTC
CASSPPSQDRFVGEQYF
>few|NA|TRBJ2-7|TRBV7-9
TGTGCCAGCAGCCGTGAGGACTACGAGCAGTACTTC
CASSREDYEQYF
>many|TRBD1|TRBJ1-2|TRBV6-1
TGTGCCATCCAATACAGGGGTGGCGGCTACACCTTC
CAIQYRGGGYTF